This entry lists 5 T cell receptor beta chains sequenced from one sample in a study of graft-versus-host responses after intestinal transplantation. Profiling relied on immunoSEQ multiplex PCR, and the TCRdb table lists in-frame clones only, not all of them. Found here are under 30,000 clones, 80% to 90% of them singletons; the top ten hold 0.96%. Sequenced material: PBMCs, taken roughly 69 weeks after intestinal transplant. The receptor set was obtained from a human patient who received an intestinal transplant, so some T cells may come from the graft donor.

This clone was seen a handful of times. This chain's CDR3 is CASSTRGGHNEQFF. CDR3 sequence (DNA): TGTGCCAGCAGCACGAGGGGGGGGCACAATGAGCAGTTCTTC. The gene calls are TRBV5-4 and TRBJ2-1; D possibly corresponds to TRBD2 (7 bases). Germline V gene sequence: CDR1 SGHNT, CDR2 YYREEE (reference sequence). CDR3 length: 14 residues. The germline V and J ends were trimmed by 4 bases and 5 bases, with 13 bases remaining between them.

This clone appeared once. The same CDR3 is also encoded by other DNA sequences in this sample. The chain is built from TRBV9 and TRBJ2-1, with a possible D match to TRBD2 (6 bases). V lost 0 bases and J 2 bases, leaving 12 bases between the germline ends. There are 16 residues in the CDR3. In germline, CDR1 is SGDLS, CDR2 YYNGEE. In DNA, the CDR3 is TGTGCCAGCAGCGTAGCTGGGAAGCGGGCCTACAATGAGCAGTTCTTC. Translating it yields CASSVAGKRAYNEQFF.

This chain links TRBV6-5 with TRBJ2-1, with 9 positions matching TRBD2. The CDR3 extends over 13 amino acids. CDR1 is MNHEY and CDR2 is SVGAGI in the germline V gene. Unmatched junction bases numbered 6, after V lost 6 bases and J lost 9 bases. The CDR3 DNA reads TGTGCCAGCAGAGTAGCGGGAGTTCCTGAGCAGTTCTTC. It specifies CASRVAGVPEQFF.

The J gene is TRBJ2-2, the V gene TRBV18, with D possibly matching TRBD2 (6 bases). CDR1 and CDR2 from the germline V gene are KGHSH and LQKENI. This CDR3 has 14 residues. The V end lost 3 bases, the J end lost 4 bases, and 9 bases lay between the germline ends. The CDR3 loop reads CASSPGGSTGELFF. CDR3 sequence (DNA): TGTGCCAGCTCACCGGGGGGATCCACCGGGGAGCTGTTTTTT.

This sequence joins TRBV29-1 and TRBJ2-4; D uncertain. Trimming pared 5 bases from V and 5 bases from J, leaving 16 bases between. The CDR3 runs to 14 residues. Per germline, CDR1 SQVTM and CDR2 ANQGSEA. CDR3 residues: CSVTNSPTQNIQYF. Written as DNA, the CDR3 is TGCAGCGTTACGAACTCTCCGACGCAAAACATTCAGTACTTC.